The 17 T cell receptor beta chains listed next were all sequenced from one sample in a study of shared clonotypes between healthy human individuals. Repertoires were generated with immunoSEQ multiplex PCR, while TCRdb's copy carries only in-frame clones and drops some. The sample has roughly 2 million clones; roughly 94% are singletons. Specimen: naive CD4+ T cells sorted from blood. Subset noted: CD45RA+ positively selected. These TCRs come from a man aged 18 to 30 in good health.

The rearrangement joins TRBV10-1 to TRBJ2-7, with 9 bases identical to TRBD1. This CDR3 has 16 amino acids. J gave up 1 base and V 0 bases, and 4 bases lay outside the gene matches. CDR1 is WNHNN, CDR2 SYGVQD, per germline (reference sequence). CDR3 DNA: TGCGCCAGCAGTGAGTCCATGGGGACAGGGTCCTACGAGCAGTACTTC. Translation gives CASSESMGTGSYEQYF.

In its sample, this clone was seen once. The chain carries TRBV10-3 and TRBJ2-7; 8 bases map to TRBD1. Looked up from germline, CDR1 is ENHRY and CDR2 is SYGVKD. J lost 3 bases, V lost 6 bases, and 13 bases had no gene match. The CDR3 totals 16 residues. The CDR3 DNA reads TGTGCCATCAGGGGGACTGGACAGGGATTGTACTACGAGCAGTACTTC. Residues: CAIRGTGQGLYYEQYF.

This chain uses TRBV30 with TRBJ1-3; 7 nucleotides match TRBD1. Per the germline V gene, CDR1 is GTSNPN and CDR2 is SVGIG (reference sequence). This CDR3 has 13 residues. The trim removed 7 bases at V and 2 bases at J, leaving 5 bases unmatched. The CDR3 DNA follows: TGTGCCTCTGAACAGGGGACTGGAAACACCATATATTTT. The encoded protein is CASEQGTGNTIYF.

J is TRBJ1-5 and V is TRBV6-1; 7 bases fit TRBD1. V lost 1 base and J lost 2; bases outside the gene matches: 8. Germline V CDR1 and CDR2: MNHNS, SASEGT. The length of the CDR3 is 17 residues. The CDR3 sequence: CASSEEGRGTGNQPQHF. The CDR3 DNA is TGTGCCAGCAGTGAAGAGGGGAGAGGGACAGGCAATCAGCCCCAGCATTTT.

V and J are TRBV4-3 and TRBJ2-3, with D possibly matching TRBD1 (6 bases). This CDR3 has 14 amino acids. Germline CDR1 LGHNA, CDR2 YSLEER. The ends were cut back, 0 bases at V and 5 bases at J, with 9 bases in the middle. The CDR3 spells CASSQDPGVDTQYF. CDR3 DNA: TGCGCCAGCAGCCAAGATCCAGGGGTAGATACGCAGTATTTT.

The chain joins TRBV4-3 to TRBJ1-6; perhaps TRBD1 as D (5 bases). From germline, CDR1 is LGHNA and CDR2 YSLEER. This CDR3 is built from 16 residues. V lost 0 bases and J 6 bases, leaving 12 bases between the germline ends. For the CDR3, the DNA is TGCGCCAGCAGCCAAGATGCGGGGGGGTTTAATTCACCCCTCCACTTT. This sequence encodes CASSQDAGGFNSPLHF.

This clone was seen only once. CDR3 nucleotides: TGTGCCAGCAGCGGACTAGCGAACACCGGGGAGCTGTTTTTT. As protein: CASSGLANTGELFF. The J gene is TRBJ2-2, the V gene TRBV7-6; 7 nucleotides agree with TRBD2. CDR3 size: 14 residues. CDR1 and CDR2 (germline): SGHVS, FNYEAQ. V trimming: 5 bases; J trimming: 0 bases; junction bases outside the gene matches: 0.

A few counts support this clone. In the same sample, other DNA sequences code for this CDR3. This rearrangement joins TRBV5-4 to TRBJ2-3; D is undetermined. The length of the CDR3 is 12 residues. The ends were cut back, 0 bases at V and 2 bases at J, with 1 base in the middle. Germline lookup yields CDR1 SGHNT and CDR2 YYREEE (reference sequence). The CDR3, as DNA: TGTGCCAGCAGCTTGGACACAGATACGCAGTATTTT. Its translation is CASSLDTDTQYF.

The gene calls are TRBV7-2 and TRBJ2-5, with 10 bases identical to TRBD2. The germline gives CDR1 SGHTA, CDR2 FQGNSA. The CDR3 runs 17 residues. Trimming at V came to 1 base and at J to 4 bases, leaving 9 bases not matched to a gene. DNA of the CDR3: TGTGCCAGCAGCTTAGGCCTTGCTAGCGGGAGTGGAGAGACCCAGTACTTC. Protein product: CASSLGLASGSGETQYF. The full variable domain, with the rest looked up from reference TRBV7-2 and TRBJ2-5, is GAGVSQSPSNKVTEKGKDVELRCDPISGHTALYWYRQSLGQGLEFLIYFQGNSAPDKSGLPSDRFSAERTGGSVSTLTIQRTQQEDSAVYLCASSLGLASGSGETQYFGPGTRLLVL.

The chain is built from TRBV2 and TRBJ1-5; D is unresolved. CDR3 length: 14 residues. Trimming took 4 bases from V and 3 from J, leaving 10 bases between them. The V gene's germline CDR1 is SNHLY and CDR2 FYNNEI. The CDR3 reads CASSARTNNQPQHF. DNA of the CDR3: TGTGCCAGCAGTGCCAGGACCAACAATCAGCCCCAGCATTTT.

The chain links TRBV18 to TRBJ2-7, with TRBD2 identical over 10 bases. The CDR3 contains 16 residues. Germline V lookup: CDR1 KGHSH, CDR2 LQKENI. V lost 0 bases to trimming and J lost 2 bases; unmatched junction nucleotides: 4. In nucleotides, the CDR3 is TGTGCCAGCTCACCACCGTGGAGCGGGGGGGCCTACGAGCAGTACTTC. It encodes CASSPPWSGGAYEQYF.

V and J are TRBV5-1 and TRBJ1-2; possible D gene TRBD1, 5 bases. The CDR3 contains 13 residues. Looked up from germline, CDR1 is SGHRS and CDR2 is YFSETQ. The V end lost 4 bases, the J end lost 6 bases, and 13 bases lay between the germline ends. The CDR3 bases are TGCGCCAGCAGCCCGGACCGAGGGGATGGCTACACCTTC. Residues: CASSPDRGDGYTF.

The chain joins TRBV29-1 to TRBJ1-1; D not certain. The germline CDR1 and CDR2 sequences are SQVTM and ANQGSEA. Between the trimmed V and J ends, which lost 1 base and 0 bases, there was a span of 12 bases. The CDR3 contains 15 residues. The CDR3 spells CSVEVGGFMNTEAFF. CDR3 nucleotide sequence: TGCAGCGTTGAAGTCGGCGGCTTCATGAACACTGAAGCTTTCTTT.

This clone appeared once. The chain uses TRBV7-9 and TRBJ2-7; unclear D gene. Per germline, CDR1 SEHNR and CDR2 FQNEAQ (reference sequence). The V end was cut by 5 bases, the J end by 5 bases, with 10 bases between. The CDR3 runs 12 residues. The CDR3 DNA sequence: TGTGCCAGCAGCGACCCAGACCACGAGCAGTACTTC. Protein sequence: CASSDPDHEQYF.

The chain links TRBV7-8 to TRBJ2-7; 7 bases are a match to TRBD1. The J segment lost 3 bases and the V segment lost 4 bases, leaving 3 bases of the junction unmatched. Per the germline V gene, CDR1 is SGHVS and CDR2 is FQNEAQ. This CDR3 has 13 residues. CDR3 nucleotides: TGTGCCAGCAGCTGGGGACAGTACTACGAGCAGTACTTC. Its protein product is CASSWGQYYEQYF. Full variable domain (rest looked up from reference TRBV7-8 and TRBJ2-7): GAGVSQSPRYKVAKRGQDVALRCDPISGHVSLFWYQQALGQGPEFLTYFQNEAQLDKSGLPSDRFFAERPEGSVSTLKIQRTQQEDSAVYLCASSWGQYYEQYFGPGTRLTVT.

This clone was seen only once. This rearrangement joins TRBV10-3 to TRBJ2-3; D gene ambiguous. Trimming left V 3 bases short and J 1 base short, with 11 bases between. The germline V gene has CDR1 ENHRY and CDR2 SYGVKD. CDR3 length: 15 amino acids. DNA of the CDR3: TGTGCCATCAGTGACGAGGTAGTGGGCACAGATACGCAGTATTTT. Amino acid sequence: CAISDEVVGTDTQYF.

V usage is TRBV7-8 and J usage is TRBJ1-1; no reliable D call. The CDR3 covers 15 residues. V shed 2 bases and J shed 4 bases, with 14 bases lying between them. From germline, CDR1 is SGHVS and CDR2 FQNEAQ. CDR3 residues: CASSLMMDFRTEAFF. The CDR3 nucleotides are TGTGCCAGCAGCTTAATGATGGATTTCCGCACTGAAGCTTTCTTT.